This T cell receptor (beta chain) originates from a study of identifying expanded T cells in peripheral blood. Sequencing used immunoSEQ multiplex PCR; TCRdb keeps in-frame clones, though not all of them. The sample contains tens of thousands of clones, about 91% of which appear only once. Material: blood. The receptor was derived from a person aged 18 to 75 in good health.

This CDR3 is CAISESSGGETQYF. The CDR3 nucleotides read TGTGCCATCAGTGAGTCGAGCGGGGGGGAGACCCAGTACTTC. The chain carries TRBV10-3 and TRBJ2-5; the match to TRBD2 covers 9 bases. V was pared by 0 bases and J by 5 bases, with 1 base of the junction left unmatched. Germline CDR1 is ENHRY and CDR2 is SYGVKD. CDR3 length: 14 residues.